The next 13 T cell receptor beta chains were all read from a single sample in a study of T cell responses to AZD1222 COVID-19 vaccine. The data were produced by immunoSEQ multiplex PCR, yet TCRdb's version contains in-frame clones alone and is incomplete. The data hold some 150,000 clones, with approximately 90% observed a single time. The input for sequencing was peripheral blood, taken on day 0 of AZD1222 vaccination. Source of these receptors: an adult in good health.

This sequence joins TRBV20-1 and TRBJ1-1; D gene uncertain. V was shortened by 3 bases and J by 1 base, with 9 bases between the two germline ends. Germline V gene lookup returns CDR1 DFQATT and CDR2 SNEGSKA (reference sequence). The CDR3 sequence is 13 residues long. The CDR3 loop is CSASPGKNTEAFF. DNA for the CDR3: TGCAGTGCTAGTCCGGGGAAGAACACTGAAGCTTTCTTT.

The rearrangement joins TRBV6-8 to TRBJ2-5; D call uncertain. Trimming took 0 bases from V and 9 from J, leaving 17 bases between them. CDR3 size: 15 residues. CDR1 and CDR2 (germline): MNHGY, SAAAGT. CDR3 coding DNA: TGTGCCAGCAGTTACTCGCTAGGGAAGGATTTGTCCCAGTACTTC. Residues: CASSYSLGKDLSQYF.

The rearrangement joins TRBV18 to TRBJ1-5; tentatively, D is TRBD1 (5 bases). This CDR3 is 15 amino acids long. V was cut by 2 bases and J by 0 bases, with 8 bases left in between. Per germline, CDR1 KGHSH and CDR2 LQKENI. CDR3 region: CASSPLGGSNQPQHF. The CDR3 DNA sequence: TGTGCCAGCTCACCATTGGGGGGTAGCAATCAGCCCCAGCATTTT.

This clone was counted a single time. The chain links TRBV30 to TRBJ2-1; D gene uncertain. Trimming took 5 bases from V and 0 from J, leaving 2 bases between them. This CDR3 comprises 11 residues. The V gene's germline CDR1 is GTSNPN and CDR2 SVGIG (reference sequence). CDR3 protein: CAWRSYNEQFF. The CDR3 DNA is TGTGCCTGGCGCTCCTACAATGAGCAGTTCTTC.

This chain links TRBV12-5 with TRBJ2-1, with D uncertain. V lost 3 bases and J 10 bases, leaving 7 bases between the germline ends. Germline values: CDR1 LGHNT, CDR2 FRNRAP. CDR3 length: 11 amino acids. CDR3 in DNA: TGTGCTAGTGGTTTTTCTGTGGAGCAGTTCTTC. Translation gives CASGFSVEQFF.

The CDR3 DNA is TGCAGCGTGGGAACTAGCACAGATACGCAGTATTTT. Amino acids: CSVGTSTDTQYF. The chain carries TRBV29-1 and TRBJ2-3; D is unresolved. V was trimmed by 6 bases and J by 0 bases, leaving 7 bases between them. Germline assignment: CDR1 SQVTM and CDR2 ANQGSEA. The CDR3 totals 12 residues.

This chain links TRBV4-1 with TRBJ2-7, with a weak D call TRBD2 (5 bases). Germline CDR1 and CDR2: MGHRA and YSYEKL. This CDR3 comprises 14 residues. Trimming shortened V by 0 bases and J by 4 bases, and 10 bases separated the two germline ends. CDR3 nucleotides: TGCGCCAGCAGCCAAGATGCTAGCCGTTACGAGCAGTACTTC. Amino acid sequence: CASSQDASRYEQYF.

The chain employs TRBV7-2 and TRBJ2-7; D is possibly TRBD1 (6 bases). V lost 1 base to trimming and J lost 0 bases, with 10 bases between them. There are 15 residues in the CDR3. CDR1 is SGHTA, CDR2 FQGNSA, per germline. CDR3 region: CASSLGTASSYEQYF. Written as DNA, the CDR3 is TGTGCCAGCAGCTTAGGGACAGCAAGCTCCTACGAGCAGTACTTC.

The chain has TRBV7-8 and TRBJ2-3; D could derive from TRBD1 or TRBD2 (5 bases each). Germline V CDR1 and CDR2: SGHVS, FQNEAQ. Trimming stripped 8 bases from V and 2 bases from J, with 11 bases between. The CDR3 length is 13 residues. CDR3: CASHRGDTDTQYF. DNA for the CDR3: TGTGCCAGCCACAGAGGGGACACAGATACGCAGTATTTT.

The J gene is TRBJ1-2, the V gene TRBV15; D possibly corresponds to TRBD1 (5 bases). Germline CDR1 and CDR2: LNHNV and YYDKDF (reference sequence). The CDR3 is 14 amino acids. Deletions cut 0 bases from V and 2 bases from J, with 7 bases between. The CDR3 here is CATSREGVNYGYTF. The CDR3 coding sequence is TGTGCCACCAGCAGAGAGGGGGTCAACTATGGCTACACCTTC.

The V and J genes are TRBV29-1 and TRBJ1-1; D uncertain. The CDR3 totals 12 residues. CDR1 and CDR2 from the germline V gene are SQVTM and ANQGSEA. V lost 5 bases, J lost 0 bases, and 7 bases lay in between. CDR3 nucleotide sequence: TGCAGCGTTAACAACATGAACACTGAAGCTTTCTTT. Amino acids: CSVNNMNTEAFF.

The chain uses TRBV12-3 or TRBV12-4 and TRBJ1-1, with unresolved D. This CDR3 has 11 amino acids. Trimming removed 1 base at V and 4 bases at J, with 1 base between. This CDR3 reads CASSLGTEAFF. For the CDR3, the DNA is TGTGCCAGCAGTTTAGGCACTGAAGCTTTCTTT.

V is TRBV4-3 and J is TRBJ2-3; TRBD2 agrees at 10 bases. The junction had 8 bases not matched to a gene; V was cut back by 0 bases and J by 2 bases. Germline V CDR1 and CDR2: LGHNA, YSLEER. The CDR3 runs 18 residues. This CDR3 is CASSQDAGLAGVTDTQYF. Written as DNA, the CDR3 is TGCGCCAGCAGCCAAGATGCTGGCCTAGCGGGAGTCACAGATACGCAGTATTTT.